The 21 T cell receptor beta chains below all came from one sample that was sequenced in a study of blood T cells in healthy people across ages. The use of a sample-barcoded 5' primer and a J-beta primer mix characterized a second PCR of about 7 to 12 cycles. TCRdb recomputed calls from the 5' RACE reads with MiXCR, one row per CDR3 protein. The table includes about 730,000 distinct CDR3 sequences, roughly 44% detected once. Sample: blood. These receptors came from a woman in her fifties or sixties in good health.

This clonotype was seen only a few times. J is TRBJ2-7 and V is TRBV2; 7 bases match TRBD1. The V gene's germline CDR1 is SNHLY and CDR2 FYNNEI. After removal of 6 bases from V and 8 bases from J, the junction contained 4 bases not matched to a gene. CDR3 size: 11 residues. CDR3 in DNA: TGTGCCAGCAGCCAGGACAGGAAGCAGTACTTC. Translating it yields CASSQDRKQYF.

V is TRBV28 and J is TRBJ2-7, with D perhaps matching TRBD2 (6 bases). Trimming took 7 bases from V and 5 from J, leaving 18 bases between them. There are 14 residues in the CDR3. The V gene's germline CDR1 is MDHEN and CDR2 SYDVKM. CDR3 nucleotide sequence: TGTGCCAGCACCACAGTGGGGGGAAGTGACGAGCAGTACTTC. It specifies CASTTVGGSDEQYF.

The CDR3 region is CSARVPSGRAYEQYF. In nucleotides, the CDR3 is TGCAGTGCTAGAGTCCCTAGCGGGAGGGCCTACGAGCAGTACTTC. The chain recombines TRBV20-1 with TRBJ2-7, with 12 bases aligning to TRBD2. With V trimmed by 1 base and J by 2 bases, 3 bases remained unmatched. The germline V gene encodes CDR1 DFQATT and CDR2 SNEGSKA (reference sequence). The CDR3 length is 15 residues.

The gene calls are TRBV10-3 and TRBJ1-1; the match to TRBD1 covers 7 bases. V shed 10 bases, J shed 5 bases, and the junction held 10 bases outside the gene matches. Germline V lookup: CDR1 ENHRY, CDR2 SYGVKD. CDR3 length: 13 amino acids. For the CDR3, the DNA is TGTGCCACCAGAGCCCCAGGGGGGACTGAAGCTTTCTTT. Its protein product is CATRAPGGTEAFF.

The gene calls are TRBV11-2 and TRBJ2-5; 9 bases are shared with TRBD2. With 6 bases clipped from V and 11 bases from J, the junction kept 19 bases outside the gene matches. CDR3 length: 16 residues. In germline, CDR1 is SGHAT, CDR2 FQNNGV. The CDR3 DNA is TGTGCCAGCAGGAAAACGAGCGGGGGGCCCTACAATGAGCAGTACTTC. This sequence encodes CASRKTSGGPYNEQYF. The whole variable domain, filled in from reference TRBV11-2 and TRBJ2-5, reads EAGVAQSPRYKIIEKRQSVAFWCNPISGHATLYWYQQILGQGPKLLIQFQNNGVVDDSQLPKDRFSAERLKGVDSTLKIQPAKLEDSAVYLCASRKTSGGPYNEQYFGPGTRLLVL.

This chain joins TRBV19 and TRBJ2-1; 7 bases line up with TRBD2. The length of the CDR3 is 16 residues. The V and J ends lost 4 bases and 1 base, in that order; junction bases with no gene match: 7. Germline CDR1 reads LNHDA; CDR2 reads SQIVND (reference sequence). CDR3 DNA sequence: TGTGCCAGTAGTACCCTCCTAGCGGTTTCCTACAATGAGCAGTTCTTC. Amino acid sequence: CASSTLLAVSYNEQFF. The variable domain in full, completed from reference TRBV19 and TRBJ2-1, reads DGGITQSPKYLFRKEGQNVTLSCEQNLNHDAMYWYRQDPGQGLRLIYYSQIVNDFQKGDIAEGYSVSREKKESFPLTVTSAQKNPTAFYLCASSTLLAVSYNEQFFGPGTRLTVL.

This sequence joins TRBV18 and TRBJ2-7; the D gene could be TRBD1 or TRBD2 (5 bases each). Germline CDR1 and CDR2: KGHSH and LQKENI. V was shortened by 4 bases and J by 2 bases, with 18 bases between the two germline ends. The CDR3 spans 16 residues. The CDR3 protein is CASSRRGLGSPYEQYF. In nucleotides, the CDR3 is TGTGCCAGCTCACGCCGGGGCCTAGGATCCCCCTACGAGCAGTACTTC.

Regarding this clonotype: A much larger clone differs from this one at a single base, so this may be a read error. The chain couples TRBV29-1 to TRBJ2-5; D possibly corresponds to TRBD1 (6 bases). The end of the DNA fits TRBJ2-7 better, so the J call may be wrong. Germline CDR1 SQVTM, CDR2 ANQGSEA. CDR3 length: 11 residues. CDR3 DNA sequence: TGCAGCGGGGACATAGCCTACGAGCAGTACTTC. Protein sequence: CSGDIAYEQYF.

The V call is TRBV27, the J call TRBJ2-5; possible D gene TRBD2, 6 bases. The V gene lost 2 bases and the J gene lost 4 bases, with 20 bases spanning the gap. Germline values: CDR1 MNHEY, CDR2 SMNVEV (reference sequence). The CDR3 is 17 residues long. The CDR3 here is CASSLRFGGVGRETQYF. The CDR3 bases are TGTGCCAGCAGTTTAAGGTTTGGCGGGGTAGGGAGAGAGACCCAGTACTTC.

In its sample, this clonotype was seen a few times. V usage is TRBV3-1 and J usage is TRBJ2-5; 15 bases are shared with TRBD2. From germline, CDR1 is LGHDT and CDR2 YNNKEL (reference sequence). This CDR3 spans 16 amino acids. With V trimmed by 10 bases and J by 3 bases, 9 bases remained unmatched. CDR3 sequence: CATQRTSGGAKETQYF. In DNA, the CDR3 is TGTGCCACCCAACGGACTAGCGGGGGGGCCAAAGAGACCCAGTACTTC.

The J gene is TRBJ2-1, the V gene TRBV7-9, with a tentative D call TRBD1 (5 bases). Germline V CDR1 and CDR2: SEHNR, FQNEAQ (reference sequence). This CDR3 is 15 amino acids long. Trimming pared 4 bases from V and 10 bases from J, leaving 20 bases between. CDR3 sequence: CASSWGSGVLVEQFF. The CDR3 nucleotides read TGTGCCAGCAGCTGGGGCTCTGGTGTTTTAGTGGAGCAGTTCTTC.

The table lists this clonotype with a few counts. The genes are TRBV25-1 and TRBJ2-4; D ambiguous. Germline loops: CDR1 MGHDK, CDR2 SYGVNS. V was pared by 4 bases and J by 8 bases, with 9 bases between. The CDR3 is 12 amino acids. The CDR3 DNA follows: TGTGCCAGCAGTGCAAGCCTGGACATTCAGTACTTC. Its translation is CASSASLDIQYF.

The rearrangement uses TRBV18 and TRBJ2-7, with a tentative D call TRBD2 (5 bases). Germline lookup yields CDR1 KGHSH and CDR2 LQKENI. The CDR3 has 15 amino acids. Trimming stripped 5 bases from V and 0 bases from J, with 14 bases between. The CDR3 coding sequence is TGTGCCAGCTCAATGGGAATTGGGAGCTCCTACGAGCAGTACTTC. The encoded protein is CASSMGIGSSYEQYF.

The chain has TRBV5-1 and TRBJ2-1; 15 bases fit TRBD2. Near its end, the DNA agrees better with TRBJ2-7, so the J call may be wrong. This CDR3 is built from 18 residues. CDR1 and CDR2 from the germline V gene are SGHRS and YFSETQ. The CDR3 loop is CASSTGLAGGPTYNEQYF. The CDR3 nucleotides are TGCGCCAGCAGTACAGGACTAGCGGGAGGGCCCACCTACAATGAGCAGTACTTC.

The chain employs TRBV7-6 and TRBJ2-1; no clear D. CDR1 is SGHVS, CDR2 FNYEAQ, per germline. V was cut by 5 bases and J by 0 bases, with 17 bases left in between. The CDR3 is 17 residues long. CDR3: CASSPTMQASSYNEQFF. The CDR3 coding sequence is TGTGCCAGCAGCCCTACGATGCAGGCCAGCTCCTACAATGAGCAGTTCTTC.

This clonotype appeared a few times. This chain uses TRBV18 with TRBJ2-1, with 10 bases fitting TRBD2. Germline V gene sequence: CDR1 KGHSH, CDR2 LQKENI. This CDR3 is built from 15 residues. The V and J ends lost 8 bases and 7 bases, in that order; junction bases with no gene match: 11. In DNA, the CDR3 is TGTGCCAGCCCTAACTCTAGCGGGGGTCAAAATGAGCAGTTCTTC. Its translation: CASPNSSGGQNEQFF.

This chain links TRBV11-3 with TRBJ2-2, with 11 bases lining up with TRBD1. This CDR3 has 15 residues. Germline V gene sequence: CDR1 SGHNT, CDR2 YENEEA. The junction had 6 bases not matched to a gene; V was cut back by 5 bases and J by 7 bases. The CDR3 reads CASSHGQGANGELFF. The CDR3 region has the DNA TGTGCCAGCAGCCACGGACAGGGGGCGAACGGGGAGCTGTTTTTT.

Notes on this clonotype: With a much larger clone just one base away, this may be a read error. The V gene is TRBV29-1, the J gene TRBJ2-7, with a possible D match to TRBD2 (6 bases). CDR1 and CDR2 (germline): SQVTM, ANQGSEA. There are 14 residues in the CDR3. Trimming removed 4 bases from V and 7 bases from J, with 20 bases in between. CDR3 in DNA: TGCAGCGTTGCGCGGGGTGGGGTGATCACTGAGCAGTACTTC. Its translation: CSVARGGVITEQYF.

The rearrangement links TRBV4-3 to TRBJ2-5; the match to TRBD2 covers 8 bases. V lost 2 bases and J lost 5; bases outside the gene matches: 7. The CDR3 sequence is 15 residues long. The V gene's germline CDR1 is LGHNA and CDR2 YSLEER. Here the CDR3 DNA reads TGCGCCAGCAGCCAATATGGACTAGCATCCGAGACCCAGTACTTC. This encodes CASSQYGLASETQYF.

The CDR3 sequence: CASSQGSEQYF. CDR3 sequence (DNA): TGTGCCAGCAGTCAGGGGAGTGAGCAGTACTTC. The genes are TRBV6-2 or TRBV6-3 and TRBJ2-5; TRBD1 might be the D (6 bases). The CDR3 contains 11 residues. V was shortened by 5 bases and J by 11 bases, with 12 bases between the two germline ends. Germline V gene data show CDR1 as MNHEY and CDR2 as SVGEGT.

Regarding this clonotype: At one of its ends the junction is not consistent with the germline gene, which may arise from a read error. V usage is TRBV5-1 and J usage is TRBJ2-1; a weak D match, TRBD2 (6 bases). In germline, CDR1 is SGHRS, CDR2 YFSETQ. The CDR3 totals 17 residues. Here the CDR3 DNA reads TGCGCCAACAGCTTAGATCCTGGGGGGATTACCTACAATGAGCAGTTCTTC. As protein: CANSLDPGGITYNEQFF.